This T cell receptor beta chain was identified during a study of sequential checkpoint blockade in melanoma. As for the study in general: After nivolumab or ipilimumab alone, around 24 patients had week-13 rebiopsies.

Sample treatment: randomized to nivolumab then ipilimumab (arm A) or the reverse (arm B). None of the patients previously received DNA-damaging chemotherapy. Method: immunoSEQ multiplex PCR; TCRdb's copy keeps in-frame clones and lacks some. Of 37,000 or so clones detected, 32% appear once; the ten largest clones hold about 1.6%. V dropped 4 bases and J dropped 4 bases, with 14 bases sitting between them. Germline V CDR1 and CDR2: SGHRS, YFSETQ. This CDR3 is 14 amino acids long. The TCR was taken from a human donor with melanoma. V and J are TRBV5-1 and TRBJ1-1; possible D gene TRBD1, 5 bases. This sample comprised tumor tissue (inferred from file names), obtained from a patient given nivolumab and ipilimumab in sequence. The CDR3 region is CASSIQEIGTEAFF. The CDR3 bases are TGCGCCAGCAGCATACAGGAAATCGGCACTGAAGCTTTCTTT.